The rows below give T cell receptor beta chains drawn from one sample of a study of T cell responses to AZD1222 COVID-19 vaccine. Data came from immunoSEQ multiplex PCR; TCRdb stores just in-frame clones and leaves some out. The table records 95,000 to 100,000 clones, roughly 86% of them present only once. The source material was peripheral blood, sampled 28 days after the second AZD1222 dose. These TCRs come from an adult who received the AZD1222 COVID-19 vaccine. The CDR3 runs from the conserved cysteine through the conserved F or W. The order of the fields is CDR3 DNA, CDR3 protein, V gene, clone size, CDR3 length, J gene, D gene. D genes are given only for firm matches. A clone size is listed for some rows: how often the clone was seen (once, few, many), or a class if it is expanded.

DNA: TGTGCCAGCAGCTTATTGGGGCGAGGTGAAAAACTGTTTTTT
CDR3: CASSLLGRGEKLFF
V: TRBV7-9
size: .
length: 14
J: TRBJ1-4
D: .

DNA: TGTGCCAGCAGCATACTAGGGACCGGGGAGCTGTTTTTT
CDR3: CASSILGTGELFF
V: TRBV3-1/TRBV3-2
size: .
length: 13
J: TRBJ2-2
D: .

DNA: TGTGCCAGCAGGACCGGGACTAACTACGAGCAGTACTTC
CDR3: CASRTGTNYEQYF
V: TRBV2
size: .
length: 13
J: TRBJ2-7
D: TRBD2

DNA: TGTGCCAGCAGCCTTGGAACAGGGGGGGAAAAACTGTTTTTT
CDR3: CASSLGTGGEKLFF
V: TRBV5-6
size: .
length: 14
J: TRBJ1-4
D: TRBD1

DNA: TGTGCCAGCAGCTTAGCGTCGAGTGGCTCTGGAAACACCATATATTTT
CDR3: CASSLASSGSGNTIYF
V: TRBV11-2
size: .
length: 16
J: TRBJ1-3
D: .

DNA: TGTGCCAGCAGCCTTACACCCGGGACCGGGGTTTCAAGCTCCTACAATGAGCAGTTCTTC
CDR3: CASSLTPGTGVSSSYNEQFF
V: TRBV21-1
size: .
length: 20
J: TRBJ2-1
D: .

DNA: TGTGCCAGCAGCTTGTCAGGGAGCTCCTACGAGCAGTACTTC
CDR3: CASSLSGSSYEQYF
V: TRBV5-4
size: .
length: 14
J: TRBJ2-7
D: .

DNA: TGTGCCAGCAGTGAATCCAATGGACACACTGAAGCTTTCTTT
CDR3: CASSESNGHTEAFF
V: TRBV6-4
size: .
length: 14
J: TRBJ1-1
D: .

DNA: TGCAGTGCTAGTACCTGGGGGGAGACCCAGTACTTC
CDR3: CSASTWGETQYF
V: TRBV20-1
size: .
length: 12
J: TRBJ2-5
D: .

DNA: TGTGCCAGCAGTGTGGAAAGGGGCCATAGCAATCAGCCCCAGCATTTT
CDR3: CASSVERGHSNQPQHF
V: TRBV6-1
size: .
length: 16
J: TRBJ1-5
D: .

DNA: TGTGCCTGGTTATTAAGGGGCTCCTATGGCTACACCTTC
CDR3: CAWLLRGSYGYTF
V: TRBV30
size: few
length: 13
J: TRBJ1-2
D: .

DNA: TGTGCCAGCAGCTTATCGGCAGGGACAAATTCACCCCTCCACTTT
CDR3: CASSLSAGTNSPLHF
V: TRBV7-9
size: .
length: 15
J: TRBJ1-6
D: .

DNA: TGTGCCAGTAGTATTGTGGCAGGGAGCTACGAGCAGTACTTC
CDR3: CASSIVAGSYEQYF
V: TRBV19
size: .
length: 14
J: TRBJ2-7
D: .

DNA: TGTGCCAGCAGTCCACAGGGGAAGGGTTTCCCGTCCCATGAGCAGTTCTTC
CDR3: CASSPQGKGFPSHEQFF
V: TRBV6-6
size: .
length: 17
J: TRBJ2-1
D: TRBD1

DNA: TGTGCCAGCACCCCCGACTACGAGCAGTACTTC
CDR3: CASTPDYEQYF
V: TRBV2
size: .
length: 11
J: TRBJ2-7
D: .

DNA: TGTGCCAGCAGCGTAGAGTCGGTAGCGGAGGCGGGTGACGATGAGCAGTTCTTC
CDR3: CASSVESVAEAGDDEQFF
V: TRBV9
size: .
length: 18
J: TRBJ2-1
D: .

DNA: TGTGCCAGCTCACCGCAACAGGGTTTGATGAACACTGAAGCTTTCTTT
CDR3: CASSPQQGLMNTEAFF
V: TRBV18
size: .
length: 16
J: TRBJ1-1
D: .